These 3 T cell receptor beta chains came from one sample sequenced in a study of T cells after yellow fever vaccination. TCRdb processed the 5' RACE reads anew with MiXCR; each CDR3 protein has one entry. The data hold 120,000 or so distinct CDR3 sequences, with around 6.7% observed a single time. Sequenced here: CD4+ T cells sorted from PBMCs, sampled approximately 40 days after the first yellow fever vaccination. The receptors were sampled from a man between 18 and 29 years old who received the YFV17D yellow fever vaccine.

This clonotype was picked up many times. DNA for the CDR3: TGTGCCAGCAGCCGAGACCGCGGACAGGGGAGTCGGGATGCTTTCTTT. It codes for CASSRDRGQGSRDAFF. The chain uses TRBV6-1 and TRBJ1-1; 9 bases agree with TRBD1. Unmatched junction bases numbered 19, after V lost 6 bases and J lost 11 bases. The CDR3 loop spans 16 amino acids. Per germline, CDR1 MNHNS and CDR2 SASEGT.

This clonotype came up a few times. The gene calls are TRBV5-1 and TRBJ1-5; D not resolved. Germline V gene sequence: CDR1 SGHRS, CDR2 YFSETQ. The CDR3 covers 14 residues. With 0 bases removed from V and 5 bases from J, the gap between germline ends came to 9 bases. CDR3 residues: CASSLGGSHQPQHF. CDR3 DNA: TGCGCCAGCAGCTTGGGCGGCAGCCATCAGCCCCAGCATTTT.

This clonotype was seen at least ten times. V usage is TRBV7-2 and J usage is TRBJ2-1; D possibly corresponds to TRBD2 (6 bases). The CDR3 spans 17 residues. The V end was cut by 1 base, the J end by 1 base, with 14 bases between. Germline values: CDR1 SGHTA, CDR2 FQGNSA. The CDR3 here is CASSLGLGGLSYNEQFF. CDR3 bases: TGTGCCAGCAGCTTAGGTTTAGGAGGGTTGTCCTACAATGAGCAGTTCTTC.